The T cell receptor (beta chain) under discussion was sequenced for a study of radiotherapy plus CTLA-4 blockade in lung cancer. The overall study: Objective responses were observed in around 17% of patients, and disease control was achieved by 30% to 40%.

Repertoires were generated with immunoSEQ multiplex PCR, while TCRdb's copy carries only in-frame clones and drops some. The repertoire consists of some 27,000 clones, with approximately 77% occurring once and the leading ten covering 24%. The length of the CDR3 is 13 residues. CDR1 is MDHEN and CDR2 is SYDVKM in the germline V gene. V lost 8 bases, J lost 3 bases, and 13 bases lay in between. This receptor was taken from a human donor with non-small cell lung cancer that progressed on radiotherapy plus ipilimumab. The V and J genes are TRBV28 and TRBJ1-2; D not resolved. Specimen: peripheral blood, collected from a patient treated with radiotherapy plus ipilimumab. The CDR3 DNA reads as TGTGCCAGCCTCGCCGGAGGAGACTATGGCTACACCTTC. It specifies CASLAGGDYGYTF.